Following are 23 T cell receptor beta chains from one sample sequenced in a study of blood T cell repertoires in COVID-19. Profiled with immunoSEQ multiplex PCR; TCRdb holds only in-frame clones, not every one. The profile covers some 200,000 clones, with about 79% appearing a single time and less than 30% taken by the ten largest. Specimen: peripheral blood. The receptors were sampled from a woman in her seventies with acute or convalescent COVID-19.

CDR3 amino acids: CATSGPGLAGEFF. The CDR3 nucleotides read TGTGCCACCAGTGGGCCGGGACTAGCGGGGGAGTTCTTC. The V and J genes are TRBV24-1 and TRBJ2-1, with 14 bases fitting TRBD2. The CDR3 is 13 amino acids. Germline trimming cut 5 bases from V and 14 bases from J; bases unmatched to any gene: 4. Germline V gene sequence: CDR1 KGHDR, CDR2 SFDVKD.

This chain uses TRBV6-1 with TRBJ2-1; 8 bases align to TRBD2. J was trimmed by 9 bases and V by 3 bases; bases with no gene match: 10. Germline CDR1 is MNHNS and CDR2 is SASEGT. The CDR3 has 15 residues. Here the CDR3 reads CASSEAAAGDGEQFF. For the CDR3, the DNA is TGTGCCAGCAGTGAGGCGGCAGCGGGAGATGGTGAGCAGTTCTTC.

J is TRBJ1-4 and V is TRBV5-1, with D possibly matching TRBD1 (5 bases). This CDR3 is built from 15 residues. V was pared by 0 bases and J by 7 bases, with 13 bases between. Germline V gene lookup returns CDR1 SGHRS and CDR2 YFSETQ. The CDR3 spells CASSLGAGGVEKLFF. CDR3 bases: TGCGCCAGCAGCTTGGGAGCGGGGGGAGTTGAAAAACTGTTTTTT.

The genes are TRBV19 and TRBJ1-5, with 7 bases fitting TRBD1. With V trimmed by 3 bases and J by 9 bases, 14 bases remained unmatched. The CDR3 consists of 16 residues. CDR1 and CDR2 from the germline V gene are LNHDA and SQIVND (reference sequence). The CDR3 region is CASSMSRTGEGLPQHF. The CDR3 DNA reads as TGTGCCAGTAGTATGTCGAGGACAGGAGAAGGTCTGCCCCAGCATTTT.

The chain links TRBV7-6 to TRBJ2-7; 8 bases map to TRBD2. The CDR3 has 18 amino acids. V was pared by 0 bases and J by 7 bases, with 17 bases of the junction left unmatched. Germline values: CDR1 SGHVS, CDR2 FNYEAQ. The CDR3 protein is CASSLAPLAGQSSWEQYF. CDR3 in DNA: TGTGCCAGCAGCTTAGCGCCCTTAGCGGGACAATCTTCGTGGGAGCAGTACTTC.

This clone showed up just a few times. This chain joins TRBV21-1 and TRBJ2-7; the table's D call TRBD2 went unverified against the DNA. TRBV21-1 is annotated as a pseudogene. The CDR3 sequence is 14 residues long. In DNA form, the CDR3 reads TGTGCCAGCAGCTCTCGACTAGTGCCCTACGAGCAGTACTTC. Translation gives CASSSRLVPYEQYF.

This rearrangement joins TRBV19 to TRBJ1-5; perhaps TRBD1 as D (5 bases). CDR3 length: 15 amino acids. CDR1 LNHDA and CDR2 SQIVND come from the germline V gene (reference sequence). Trimming stripped 4 bases from V and 5 bases from J, with 15 bases between. Here the CDR3 reads CASSTAGLWDQPQHF. In DNA, the CDR3 is TGTGCCAGTAGTACGGCAGGGTTGTGGGATCAGCCCCAGCATTTT.

V gene TRBV3-1 (or the pseudogene TRBV3-2) combines with J gene TRBJ2-3; 9 bases are shared with TRBD2. J gave up 4 bases and V 0 bases, and 11 bases lay outside the gene matches. Germline V CDR1 and CDR2: LGHDT, YNNKEL (reference sequence). The CDR3 totals 18 residues. This CDR3 is CASSQDDWLAGPADTQYF. The CDR3 DNA follows: TGTGCCAGCAGCCAAGATGATTGGCTAGCGGGACCCGCAGATACGCAGTATTTT.

The chain links TRBV19 to TRBJ2-1, with D uncertain. V was trimmed by 0 bases and J by 2 bases, leaving 8 bases between them. The CDR3 runs to 15 residues. CDR1 is LNHDA, CDR2 SQIVND, per germline (reference sequence). The CDR3 here is CASSIEAQPYNEQFF. For the CDR3, the DNA is TGTGCCAGTAGTATAGAAGCGCAGCCCTACAATGAGCAGTTCTTC.

The V call is TRBV19, the J call TRBJ1-2; TRBD1 aligns across 10 bases. With 3 bases clipped from V and 0 bases from J, the junction kept 4 bases outside the gene matches. The CDR3 is 16 residues long. The germline V gene encodes CDR1 LNHDA and CDR2 SQIVND (reference sequence). CDR3 amino acids: CASSMAGQGPNYGYTF. CDR3 coding DNA: TGTGCCAGTAGTATGGCGGGACAGGGGCCTAACTATGGCTACACCTTC.

The chain combines TRBV7-9 with TRBJ1-3; tentative D call: TRBD1 (6 bases). The V and J ends lost 5 bases and 4 bases respectively, with 15 bases between them. Per the germline V gene, CDR1 is SEHNR and CDR2 is FQNEAQ (reference sequence). The CDR3 is 15 residues long. The CDR3 spells CASSQDRRGGNTIYF. The CDR3 region has the DNA TGTGCCAGCAGCCAGGACAGACGTGGCGGAAACACCATATATTTT.

The chain recombines TRBV5-1 with TRBJ2-1, with 8 bases matching TRBD2. V shed 4 bases and J 5 bases; nucleotides not matched to a gene: 11. This CDR3 is built from 16 residues. Germline CDR1 is SGHRS and CDR2 is YFSETQ. CDR3 in amino acids: CASSPPEVAGNNEQFF. As DNA, the CDR3 is TGCGCCAGCAGCCCCCCGGAGGTAGCGGGAAACAATGAGCAGTTCTTC.

This clone has a single count. The chain recombines TRBV18 with TRBJ2-1; 7 bases map to TRBD2. Germline lookup yields CDR1 KGHSH and CDR2 LQKENI. The CDR3 is 17 amino acids. Losses at the gene ends were 3 bases for V and 6 bases for J; bases not matched to a gene: 14. CDR3 amino acids: CASSPRESAGRSNEQFF. The CDR3 DNA reads as TGTGCCAGCTCACCTCGAGAATCAGCGGGACGAAGCAATGAGCAGTTCTTC.

The V call is TRBV6-5, the J call TRBJ1-5; 7 positions agree with TRBD1. Germline assignment: CDR1 MNHEY and CDR2 SVGAGI. Germline trimming cut 2 bases from V and 6 bases from J; bases unmatched to any gene: 1. The CDR3 is made up of 13 amino acids. The CDR3: CASSYDRVQPQHF. The DNA of the CDR3 is TGTGCCAGCAGTTACGACAGGGTTCAGCCCCAGCATTTT.

This chain uses TRBV28 with TRBJ1-2; tentative D call: TRBD1 (5 bases). The germline CDR1 and CDR2 sequences are MDHEN and SYDVKM. The CDR3 contains 13 residues. V lost 7 bases and J lost 5, with 14 bases in between. In DNA, the CDR3 is TGTGCCAGCACCCTCCCAGGGAGGTATGGCTACACCTTC. As protein: CASTLPGRYGYTF.

The chain is built from TRBV19 and TRBJ2-2, with D tentatively TRBD2 (6 bases). CDR1 LNHDA and CDR2 SQIVND come from the germline V gene (reference sequence). The CDR3 totals 14 residues. The ends were cut back, 3 bases at V and 5 bases at J, with 10 bases in the middle. CDR3 region: CASSIWGETGELFF. CDR3 nucleotides: TGTGCCAGTAGTATTTGGGGGGAAACCGGGGAGCTGTTTTTT.

V is TRBV7-8 and J is TRBJ1-1, with TRBD1 identical over 9 bases. This CDR3 is 14 amino acids long. With 3 bases clipped from V and 10 bases from J, the junction kept 9 bases outside the gene matches. CDR1 is SGHVS, CDR2 FQNEAQ, per germline. DNA for the CDR3: TGTGCCAGCAGCTTGGCCGTAACAGGGGGCACAGCTTTCTTT. Translating it yields CASSLAVTGGTAFF.

The rearrangement uses TRBV10-3 and TRBJ2-1; 10 nucleotides line up with TRBD2. V shed 10 bases, J shed 10 bases, and the junction held 7 bases outside the gene matches. Germline values: CDR1 ENHRY, CDR2 SYGVKD. There are 12 residues in the CDR3. The CDR3 DNA reads TGTGCCACAGGACTAGCGGAACGGGAGCAGTTCTTC. Residues: CATGLAEREQFF.

V gene TRBV6-6 combines with J gene TRBJ1-5; D may be TRBD1 (6 bases). There are 12 residues in the CDR3. V shed 5 bases and J shed 15 bases, with 17 bases lying between them. Germline CDR1 reads MNHNY; CDR2 reads SVGAGI (reference sequence). CDR3 nucleotide sequence: TGTGCCAGCAGTCCCTCCGGGACAACTCGGCATTTT. This gives the protein CASSPSGTTRHF.

The CDR3 here is CASSRNIAGGTDTQYF. As DNA, the CDR3 is TGTGCCAGCTCACGTAATATAGCGGGAGGAACAGATACGCAGTATTTT. This sequence joins TRBV18 and TRBJ2-3, with 10 positions matching TRBD2. Unmatched junction bases numbered 7, after V lost 4 bases and J lost 3 bases. The CDR3 has 16 residues. CDR1 is KGHSH and CDR2 is LQKENI in the germline V gene.

CDR3 DNA: TGTGCTAGTGGTCCGACAGGTCTGGGAGAGACCCAGTACTTC. It yields the protein CASGPTGLGETQYF. The V call is TRBV12-5, the J call TRBJ2-5; TRBD1 is a possible D gene (6 bases). Germline V gene data show CDR1 as LGHNT and CDR2 as FRNRAP. Trimming took 5 bases from V and 4 from J, leaving 14 bases between them. The CDR3 is 14 amino acids.

This clone was counted at least ten times. V gene TRBV7-8 combines with J gene TRBJ2-7, with D unresolved. In germline, CDR1 is SGHVS, CDR2 FQNEAQ. The CDR3 runs to 13 residues. Trimming pared 3 bases from V and 5 bases from J, leaving 11 bases between. The CDR3 sequence is CASSLGPWDEQYF. In DNA form, the CDR3 reads TGTGCCAGCAGCTTGGGCCCCTGGGACGAGCAGTACTTC.

This clone was seen a single time. The chain joins TRBV7-3 to TRBJ2-7; a weak D match, TRBD1 (5 bases). The CDR3 has 14 residues. V lost 2 bases and J lost 2, with 10 bases in between. Germline CDR1 SGHTA, CDR2 FQGTGA. CDR3 amino acids: CASSLGMGPYEQYF. Here the CDR3 DNA reads TGTGCCAGCAGCTTAGGCATGGGGCCCTACGAGCAGTACTTC.